Included here is one T cell receptor beta chain sequence, with context. The data are from a study of tumour-infiltrating T cells in Burkitt lymphoma. Germline V lookup: CDR1 SGHTA, CDR2 FQGNSA. The CDR3 is 14 amino acids. J was trimmed by 2 bases and V by 5 bases; bases with no gene match: 2. Using immunoSEQ multiplex PCR, the repertoire was profiled, and TCRdb retains in-frame clones only, with some absent. The sample records 4,400 or so clones, about 86% being singletons. The receptor was isolated from a human donor with diffuse large B-cell lymphoma. Some clones in this sample may be carry-over from other donors' samples. Sequencing was done on a sample of tumor tissue. The chain uses TRBV7-2 and TRBJ2-7; TRBD2 aligns across 11 bases. CDR3 sequence reads: CASSRSGGAYEQYF. The CDR3 bases are TGTGCCAGCAGCCGTAGCGGGGGGGCCTACGAGCAGTACTTC.